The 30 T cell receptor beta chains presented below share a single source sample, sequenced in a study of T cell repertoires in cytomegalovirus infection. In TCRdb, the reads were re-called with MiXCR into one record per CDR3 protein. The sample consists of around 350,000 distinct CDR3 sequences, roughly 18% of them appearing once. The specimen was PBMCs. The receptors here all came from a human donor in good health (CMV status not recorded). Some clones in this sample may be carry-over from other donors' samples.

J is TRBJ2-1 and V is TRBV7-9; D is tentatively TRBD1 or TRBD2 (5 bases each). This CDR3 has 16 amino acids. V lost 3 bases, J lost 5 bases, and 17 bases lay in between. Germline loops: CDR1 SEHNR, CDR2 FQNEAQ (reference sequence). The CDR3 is CASSFPGEGTDNEQFF. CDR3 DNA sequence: TGTGCCAGCAGCTTCCCCGGTGAAGGGACGGACAATGAGCAGTTCTTC.

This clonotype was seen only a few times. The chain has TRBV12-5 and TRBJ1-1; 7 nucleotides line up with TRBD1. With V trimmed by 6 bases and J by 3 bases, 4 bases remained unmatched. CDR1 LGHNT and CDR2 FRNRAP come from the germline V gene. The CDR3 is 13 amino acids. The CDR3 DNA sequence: TGTGCTAGTGGATCCCAGGGGGACACTGAAGCTTTCTTT. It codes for CASGSQGDTEAFF.

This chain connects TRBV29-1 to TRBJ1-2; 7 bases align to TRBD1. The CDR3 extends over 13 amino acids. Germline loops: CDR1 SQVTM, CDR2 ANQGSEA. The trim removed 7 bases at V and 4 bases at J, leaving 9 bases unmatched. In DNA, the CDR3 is TGCAGCGGTACCCAGGGGGAGGGCTATGGCTACACCTTC. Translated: CSGTQGEGYGYTF.

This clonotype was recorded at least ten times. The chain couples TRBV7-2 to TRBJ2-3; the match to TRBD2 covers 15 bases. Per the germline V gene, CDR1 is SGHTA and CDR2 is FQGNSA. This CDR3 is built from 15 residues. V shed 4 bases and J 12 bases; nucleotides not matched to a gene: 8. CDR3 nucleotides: TGTGCCAGCAGCTCCGGACTAGCGGGGGGGGGGCGCCAGTATTTT. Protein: CASSSGLAGGGRQYF.

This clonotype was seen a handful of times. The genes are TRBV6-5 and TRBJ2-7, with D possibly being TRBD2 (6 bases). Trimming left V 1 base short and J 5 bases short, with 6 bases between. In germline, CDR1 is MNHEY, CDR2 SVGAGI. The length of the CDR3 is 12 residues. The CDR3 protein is CASSYWGDEQYF. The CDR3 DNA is TGTGCCAGCAGTTACTGGGGGGACGAGCAGTACTTC.

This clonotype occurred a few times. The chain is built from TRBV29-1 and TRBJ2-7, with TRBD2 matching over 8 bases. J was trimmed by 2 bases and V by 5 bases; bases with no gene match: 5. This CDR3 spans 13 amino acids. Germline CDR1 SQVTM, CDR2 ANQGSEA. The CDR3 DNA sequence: TGCAGCGTTCGTAGCGGGAAGGCCTACGAGCAGTACTTC. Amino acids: CSVRSGKAYEQYF.

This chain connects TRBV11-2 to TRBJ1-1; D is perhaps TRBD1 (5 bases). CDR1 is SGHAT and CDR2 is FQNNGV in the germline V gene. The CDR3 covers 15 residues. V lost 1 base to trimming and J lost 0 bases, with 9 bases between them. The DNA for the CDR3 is TGTGCCAGCAGCTTAGTCGGCAGGGTGAACACTGAAGCTTTCTTT. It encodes CASSLVGRVNTEAFF. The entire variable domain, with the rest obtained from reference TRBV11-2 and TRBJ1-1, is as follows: EAGVAQSPRYKIIEKRQSVAFWCNPISGHATLYWYQQILGQGPKLLIQFQNNGVVDDSQLPKDRFSAERLKGVDSTLKIQPAKLEDSAVYLCASSLVGRVNTEAFFGQGTRLTVV.

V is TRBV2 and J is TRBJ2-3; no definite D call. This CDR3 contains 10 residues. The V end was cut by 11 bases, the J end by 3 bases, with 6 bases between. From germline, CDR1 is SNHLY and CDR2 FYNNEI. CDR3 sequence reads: CARRTDTQYF. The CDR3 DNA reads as TGTGCCCGGAGAACAGATACGCAGTATTTT.

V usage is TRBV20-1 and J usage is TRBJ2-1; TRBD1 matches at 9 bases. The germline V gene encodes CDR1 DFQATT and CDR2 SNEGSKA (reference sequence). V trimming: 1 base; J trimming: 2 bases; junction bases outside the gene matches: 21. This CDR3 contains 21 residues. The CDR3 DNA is TGCAGTGCTAGAGCCTCCCTAGGACAGGGGCGAAGTACACGTACCTACAATGAGCAGTTCTTC. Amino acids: CSARASLGQGRSTRTYNEQFF.

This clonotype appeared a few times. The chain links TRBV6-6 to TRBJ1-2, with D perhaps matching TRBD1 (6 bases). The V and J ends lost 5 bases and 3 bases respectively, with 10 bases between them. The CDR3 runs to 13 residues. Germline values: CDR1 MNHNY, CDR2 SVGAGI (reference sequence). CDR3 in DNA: TGTGCCAGCAGTGCCGGACAGTACTATGGCTACACCTTC. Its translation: CASSAGQYYGYTF.

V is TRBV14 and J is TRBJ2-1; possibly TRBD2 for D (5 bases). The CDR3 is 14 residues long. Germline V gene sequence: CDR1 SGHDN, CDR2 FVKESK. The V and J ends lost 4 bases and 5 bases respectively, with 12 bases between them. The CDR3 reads CASSRLSVDNEQFF. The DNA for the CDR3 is TGTGCCAGCAGCCGACTTAGCGTGGACAATGAGCAGTTCTTC.

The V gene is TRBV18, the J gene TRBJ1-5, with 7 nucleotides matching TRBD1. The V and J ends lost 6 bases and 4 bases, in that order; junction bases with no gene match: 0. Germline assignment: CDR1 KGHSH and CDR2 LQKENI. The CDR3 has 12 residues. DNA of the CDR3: TGTGCCAGCTCGACAGGGAATCAGCCCCAGCATTTT. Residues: CASSTGNQPQHF. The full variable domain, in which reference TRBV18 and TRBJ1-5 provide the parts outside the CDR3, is NAGVMQNPRHLVRRRGQEARLRCSPMKGHSHVYWYRQLPEEGLKFMVYLQKENIIDESGMPKERFSAEFPKEGPSILRIQQVVRGDSAAYFCASSTGNQPQHFGDGTRLSIL.

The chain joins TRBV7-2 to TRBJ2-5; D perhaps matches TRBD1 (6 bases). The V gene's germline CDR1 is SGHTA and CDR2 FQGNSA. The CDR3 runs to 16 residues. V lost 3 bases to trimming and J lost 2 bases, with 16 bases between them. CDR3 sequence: CASSFLWGPNQETQYF. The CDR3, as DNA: TGTGCCAGCAGCTTCCTGTGGGGGCCAAATCAAGAGACCCAGTACTTC.

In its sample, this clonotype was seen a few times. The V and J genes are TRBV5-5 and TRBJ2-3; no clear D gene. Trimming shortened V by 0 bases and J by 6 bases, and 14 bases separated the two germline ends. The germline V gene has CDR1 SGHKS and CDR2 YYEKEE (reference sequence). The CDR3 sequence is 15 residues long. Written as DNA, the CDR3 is TGTGCCAGCAGCTTGGTCAGCTCCATCACGGATACGCAGTATTTT. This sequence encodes CASSLVSSITDTQYF.

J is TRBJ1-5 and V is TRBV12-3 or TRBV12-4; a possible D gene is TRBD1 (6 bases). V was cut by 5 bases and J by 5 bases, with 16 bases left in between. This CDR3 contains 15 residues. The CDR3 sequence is CASSQGMSIDQPQHF. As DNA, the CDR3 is TGTGCCAGCAGTCAGGGGATGTCAATCGATCAGCCCCAGCATTTT.

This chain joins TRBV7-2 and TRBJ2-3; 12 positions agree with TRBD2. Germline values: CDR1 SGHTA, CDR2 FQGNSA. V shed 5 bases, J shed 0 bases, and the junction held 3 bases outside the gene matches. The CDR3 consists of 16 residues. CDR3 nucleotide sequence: TGTGCCAGCAGCGATGGACTAGCGGGGAGCACAGATACGCAGTATTTT. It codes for CASSDGLAGSTDTQYF.

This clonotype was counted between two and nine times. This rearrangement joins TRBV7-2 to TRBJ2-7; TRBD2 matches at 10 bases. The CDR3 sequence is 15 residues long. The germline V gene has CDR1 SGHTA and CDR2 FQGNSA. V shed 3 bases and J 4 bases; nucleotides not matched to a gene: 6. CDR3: CASSFPLAGRYEQYF. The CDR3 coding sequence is TGTGCCAGCAGCTTCCCACTAGCGGGGCGATACGAGCAGTACTTC.

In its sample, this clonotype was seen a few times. The CDR3 sequence is CASSYSGRALEQFF. The CDR3 nucleotides read TGTGCCAGTAGCTATAGCGGGAGGGCCCTTGAGCAGTTCTTC. The V and J genes are TRBV19 and TRBJ2-1; the match to TRBD2 covers 11 bases. The V segment lost 6 bases and the J segment 9 bases; nucleotides outside the gene matches: 7. Looked up from germline, CDR1 is LNHDA and CDR2 is SQIVND (reference sequence). The CDR3 has 14 amino acids.

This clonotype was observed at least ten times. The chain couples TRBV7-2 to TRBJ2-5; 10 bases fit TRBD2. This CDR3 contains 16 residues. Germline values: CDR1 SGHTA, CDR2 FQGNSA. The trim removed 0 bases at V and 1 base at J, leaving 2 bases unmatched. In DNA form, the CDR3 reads TGTGCCAGCAGCTTAGCCTGGACTAGCGGCCAAGAGACCCAGTACTTC. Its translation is CASSLAWTSGQETQYF.

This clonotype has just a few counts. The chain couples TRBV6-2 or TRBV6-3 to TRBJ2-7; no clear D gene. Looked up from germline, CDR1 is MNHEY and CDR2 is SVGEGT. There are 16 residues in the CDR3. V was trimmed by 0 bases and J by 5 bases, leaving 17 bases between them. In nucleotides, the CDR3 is TGTGCCAGCAGTTACTCGATCGGGCTAAAGGCCAACGAGCAGTACTTC. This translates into CASSYSIGLKANEQYF.

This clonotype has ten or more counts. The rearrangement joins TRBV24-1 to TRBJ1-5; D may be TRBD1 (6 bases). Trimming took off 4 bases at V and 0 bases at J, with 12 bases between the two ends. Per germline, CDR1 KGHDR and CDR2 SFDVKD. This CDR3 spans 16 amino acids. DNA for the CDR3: TGTGCCACCAGTGAGACAGGTCTATATAGCAATCAGCCCCAGCATTTT. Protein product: CATSETGLYSNQPQHF.

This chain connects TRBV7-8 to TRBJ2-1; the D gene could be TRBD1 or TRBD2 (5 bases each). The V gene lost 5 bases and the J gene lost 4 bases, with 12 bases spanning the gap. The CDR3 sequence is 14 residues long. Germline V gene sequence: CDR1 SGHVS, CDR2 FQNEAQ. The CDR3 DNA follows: TGTGCCAGCAGCGGCCGGGACGGTTACAATGAGCAGTTCTTC. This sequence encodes CASSGRDGYNEQFF. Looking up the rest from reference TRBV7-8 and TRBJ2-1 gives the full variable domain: GAGVSQSPRYKVAKRGQDVALRCDPISGHVSLFWYQQALGQGPEFLTYFQNEAQLDKSGLPSDRFFAERPEGSVSTLKIQRTQQEDSAVYLCASSGRDGYNEQFFGPGTRLTVL.

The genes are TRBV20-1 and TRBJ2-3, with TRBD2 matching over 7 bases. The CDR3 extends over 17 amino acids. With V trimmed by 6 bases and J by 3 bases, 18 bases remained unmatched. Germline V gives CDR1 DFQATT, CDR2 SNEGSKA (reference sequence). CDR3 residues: CSALLGGSGRWTDTQYF. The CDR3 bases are TGCAGTGCACTTCTCGGCGGGAGTGGTCGTTGGACAGATACGCAGTATTTT.

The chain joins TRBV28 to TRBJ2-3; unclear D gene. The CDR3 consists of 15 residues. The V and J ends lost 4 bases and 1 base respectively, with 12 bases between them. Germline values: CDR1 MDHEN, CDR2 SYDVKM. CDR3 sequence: CASSSPLTGTDTQYF. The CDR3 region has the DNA TGTGCCAGCAGTTCTCCTTTAACGGGCACAGATACGCAGTATTTT.

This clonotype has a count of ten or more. This CDR3 is CASGLSGTANEQYF. The CDR3 nucleotides read TGTGCTAGTGGGCTGTCCGGGACTGCCAACGAGCAGTACTTC. The chain carries TRBV12-5 and TRBJ2-7, with D possibly being TRBD2 (6 bases). The germline V gene encodes CDR1 LGHNT and CDR2 FRNRAP. This CDR3 contains 14 residues. Deletions cut 6 bases from V and 5 bases from J, with 17 bases between.

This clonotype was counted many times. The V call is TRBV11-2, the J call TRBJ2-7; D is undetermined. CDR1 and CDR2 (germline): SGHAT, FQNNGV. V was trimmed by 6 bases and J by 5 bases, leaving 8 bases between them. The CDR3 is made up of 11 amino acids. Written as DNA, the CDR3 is TGTGCCAGCAGTAAATTCCACGAGCAGTACTTC. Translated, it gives CASSKFHEQYF.

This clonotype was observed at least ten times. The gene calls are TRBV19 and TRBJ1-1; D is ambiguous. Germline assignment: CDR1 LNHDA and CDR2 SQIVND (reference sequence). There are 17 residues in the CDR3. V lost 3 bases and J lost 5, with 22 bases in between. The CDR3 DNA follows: TGTGCCAGTAGTATCCGGTTCGTGTTGTTAGGTGGAACTGAAGCTTTCTTT. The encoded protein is CASSIRFVLLGGTEAFF.

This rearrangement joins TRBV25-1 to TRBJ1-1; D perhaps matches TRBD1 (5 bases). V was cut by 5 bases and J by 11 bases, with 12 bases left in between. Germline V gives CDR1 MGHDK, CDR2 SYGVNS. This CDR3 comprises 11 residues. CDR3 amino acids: CASSRGVAAFF. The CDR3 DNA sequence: TGTGCCAGCAGTCGGGGCGTTGCGGCTTTCTTT.

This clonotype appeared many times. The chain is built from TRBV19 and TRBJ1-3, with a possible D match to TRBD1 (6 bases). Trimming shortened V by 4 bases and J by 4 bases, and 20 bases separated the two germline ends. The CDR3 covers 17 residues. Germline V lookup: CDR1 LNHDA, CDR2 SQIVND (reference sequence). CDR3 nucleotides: TGTGCCAGTAGTAAAGGACAGACAGTCTCCCCCGGAAACACCATATATTTT. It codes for CASSKGQTVSPGNTIYF.

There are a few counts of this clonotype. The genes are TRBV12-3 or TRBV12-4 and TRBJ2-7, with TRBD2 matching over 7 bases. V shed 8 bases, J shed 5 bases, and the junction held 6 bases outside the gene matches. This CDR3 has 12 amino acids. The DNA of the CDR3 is TGTGCCAGCGGGAGGGGTATGGACGAGCAGTACTTC. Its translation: CASGRGMDEQYF.